These 12 T cell receptor beta chains share one sample of origin, sequenced in a study of blood T cell repertoires in COVID-19. Generated by immunoSEQ multiplex PCR, the TCRdb table keeps only in-frame clones and is missing some. There are roughly 170,000 clones in the sample; about 80% occur only once, and 6.5% to 8.5% lies in the top ten. The sample taken for sequencing was peripheral blood. The receptors shown here come from a human donor in a cohort sampled during active COVID-19.

V usage is TRBV5-1 and J usage is TRBJ1-1; D possibly corresponds to TRBD1 (6 bases). Germline V lookup: CDR1 SGHRS, CDR2 YFSETQ. The CDR3 extends over 15 amino acids. The ends were cut back, 4 bases at V and 0 bases at J, with 13 bases in the middle. CDR3 bases: TGCGCCAGCAGCGGGGTGACAGGACTGAACACTGAAGCTTTCTTT. Protein product: CASSGVTGLNTEAFF.

The genes are TRBV3-1 (or the pseudogene TRBV3-2) and TRBJ2-2, with D unclear. The germline CDR1 and CDR2 sequences are LGHDT and YNNKEL (reference sequence). CDR3 size: 16 residues. The V and J ends lost 0 bases and 6 bases respectively, with 14 bases between them. The CDR3, as DNA: TGTGCCAGCAGCCAAGATGATTCCGGGTACGCCGGGGAGCTGTTTTTT. Protein sequence: CASSQDDSGYAGELFF.

This chain connects TRBV7-3 to TRBJ2-6; TRBD2 agrees at 8 bases. V trimming: 5 bases; J trimming: 0 bases; junction bases outside the gene matches: 9. The CDR3 runs 18 residues. CDR1 is SGHTA and CDR2 is FQGTGA in the germline V gene. The DNA of the CDR3 is TGTGCCAGCAGCCCTCGGGGGGGACCTAGCTCTGGGGCCAACGTCCTGACTTTC. Its protein is CASSPRGGPSSGANVLTF.

The chain uses TRBV4-1 and TRBJ2-1, with TRBD2 matching 12 bases. J gave up 5 bases and V 3 bases, and 8 bases lay outside the gene matches. Germline-derived CDR1 and CDR2 are MGHRA and YSYEKL. The CDR3 spans 17 residues. CDR3 region: CASSHPSGGASNNEQFF. DNA for the CDR3: TGCGCCAGCAGCCATCCTAGCGGGGGGGCCTCGAACAATGAGCAGTTCTTC.

The rearrangement joins TRBV2 to TRBJ1-6, with 7 bases aligning to TRBD1. Germline lookup yields CDR1 SNHLY and CDR2 FYNNEI. The CDR3 is 15 residues long. The V segment lost 8 bases and the J segment 0 bases; nucleotides outside the gene matches: 4. The CDR3 bases are TGTGCCAGCCGGGACAGCAGCTCCTATAATTCACCCCTCCACTTT. As protein: CASRDSSSYNSPLHF.

This clone was counted once. This chain links TRBV6-5 with TRBJ2-7, with D hard to call. CDR3 length: 13 amino acids. The V end lost 4 bases, the J end lost 2 bases, and 9 bases lay between the germline ends. Germline assignment: CDR1 MNHEY and CDR2 SVGAGI. The CDR3 sequence is CASSLEETYEQYF. The CDR3 DNA reads as TGTGCCAGCAGTTTAGAGGAAACCTACGAGCAGTACTTC.

V and J are TRBV2 and TRBJ1-5; D might be TRBD1 (5 bases). This CDR3 has 16 residues. Trimming pared 4 bases from V and 0 bases from J, leaving 13 bases between. The germline V gene has CDR1 SNHLY and CDR2 FYNNEI. In nucleotides, the CDR3 is TGTGCCAGCAGTGGTGTTCGGGGGAATAGCAATCAGCCCCAGCATTTT. This encodes CASSGVRGNSNQPQHF.

The chain is built from TRBV11-2 and TRBJ2-5; unclear D gene. V was shortened by 4 bases and J by 4 bases, with 13 bases between the two germline ends. This CDR3 has 14 residues. In germline, CDR1 is SGHAT, CDR2 FQNNGV. The CDR3 sequence is CASSSYGLAETQYF. Here the CDR3 DNA reads TGTGCCAGCAGCTCATACGGGTTGGCAGAGACCCAGTACTTC.

The V and J genes are TRBV6-6 and TRBJ2-1, with D possibly being TRBD2 (6 bases). The CDR3 has 15 amino acids. CDR1 is MNHNY and CDR2 is SVGAGI in the germline V gene (reference sequence). The germline V and J ends were trimmed by 0 bases and 6 bases, with 12 bases remaining between them. CDR3 nucleotide sequence: TGTGCCAGCAGTTACTCAAGCCCGGGAGTCAATGAGCAGTTCTTC. The encoded protein is CASSYSSPGVNEQFF.

This clone was detected only once. This rearrangement joins TRBV19 to TRBJ1-2; D remains unclear. In germline, CDR1 is LNHDA, CDR2 SQIVND (reference sequence). Trimming took off 1 base at V and 5 bases at J, with 11 bases between the two ends. This CDR3 region has 14 residues. The CDR3 DNA is TGTGCCAGTAGTATAGGAGGGCAGACTTATGGCTACACCTTC. This translates into CASSIGGQTYGYTF.

This clone was found a few times. J is TRBJ2-3 and V is TRBV5-1; 7 bases line up with TRBD2. The CDR3 length is 14 residues. V dropped 5 bases and J dropped 2; count of bases not matched to a gene: 5. CDR1 and CDR2 from the germline V gene are SGHRS and YFSETQ. CDR3 loop: CASSSGTITDTQYF. The DNA for the CDR3 is TGCGCCAGCAGTTCAGGGACTATCACAGATACGCAGTATTTT.

The chain has TRBV5-1 and TRBJ2-5; TRBD1 aligns across 8 bases. Germline CDR1 reads SGHRS; CDR2 reads YFSETQ. The CDR3 is 14 residues long. Unmatched junction bases numbered 7, after V lost 4 bases and J lost 5 bases. The CDR3: CASSHLQGDETQYF. CDR3 DNA sequence: TGCGCCAGCAGCCACTTACAGGGGGACGAGACCCAGTACTTC.